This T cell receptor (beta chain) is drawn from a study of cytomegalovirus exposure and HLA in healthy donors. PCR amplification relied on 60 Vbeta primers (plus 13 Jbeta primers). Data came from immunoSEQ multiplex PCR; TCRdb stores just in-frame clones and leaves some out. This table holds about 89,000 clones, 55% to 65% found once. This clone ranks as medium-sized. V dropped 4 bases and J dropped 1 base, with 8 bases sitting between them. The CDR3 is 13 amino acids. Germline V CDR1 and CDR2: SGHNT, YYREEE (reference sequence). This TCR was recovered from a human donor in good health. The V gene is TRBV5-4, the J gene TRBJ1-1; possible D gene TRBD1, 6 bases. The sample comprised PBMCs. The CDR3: CASSLDRNTEAFF. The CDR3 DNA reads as TGTGCCAGCAGCCTGGACAGGAACACTGAAGCTTTCTTT.